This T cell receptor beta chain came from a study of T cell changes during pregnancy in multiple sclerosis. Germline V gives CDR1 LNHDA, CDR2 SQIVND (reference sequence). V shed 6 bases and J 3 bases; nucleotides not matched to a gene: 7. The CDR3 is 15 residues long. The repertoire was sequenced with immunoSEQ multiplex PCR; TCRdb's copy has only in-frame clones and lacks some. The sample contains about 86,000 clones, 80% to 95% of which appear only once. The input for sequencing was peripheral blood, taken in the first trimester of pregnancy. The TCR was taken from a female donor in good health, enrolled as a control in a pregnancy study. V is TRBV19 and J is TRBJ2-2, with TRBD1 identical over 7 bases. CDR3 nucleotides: TGTGCCAGTAGCGAAGGACAGGTGTACACCGGGGAGCTGTTTTTT. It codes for CASSEGQVYTGELFF.